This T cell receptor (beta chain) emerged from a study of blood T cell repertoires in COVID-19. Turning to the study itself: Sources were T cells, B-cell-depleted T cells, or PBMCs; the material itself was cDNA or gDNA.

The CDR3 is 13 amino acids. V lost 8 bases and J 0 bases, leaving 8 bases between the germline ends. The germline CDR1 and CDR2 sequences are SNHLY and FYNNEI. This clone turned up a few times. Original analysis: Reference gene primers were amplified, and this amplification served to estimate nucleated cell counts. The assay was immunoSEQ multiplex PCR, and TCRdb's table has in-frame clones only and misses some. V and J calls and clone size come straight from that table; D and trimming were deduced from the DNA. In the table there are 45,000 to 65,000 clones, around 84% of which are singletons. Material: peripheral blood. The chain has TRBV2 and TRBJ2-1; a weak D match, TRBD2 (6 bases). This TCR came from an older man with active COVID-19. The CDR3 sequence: CASQTSSYNEQFF. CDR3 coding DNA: TGTGCCAGCCAGACTAGCTCCTACAATGAGCAGTTCTTC.